The rows below give T cell receptor beta chains drawn from one sample of a study of cytomegalovirus exposure and HLA in healthy donors. Profiled with immunoSEQ multiplex PCR; TCRdb holds only in-frame clones, not every one. The top ten clones hold around 12% of a sample with about 73,000 clones, 65% to 80% of them seen once. Material: PBMCs. The receptors come from a man between 65 and 85 years old in good health and CMV-seronegative. Each CDR3 is given with its conserved first and last residue. Each record gives: V gene, D gene, clone size, CDR3 length, J gene, CDR3 DNA, CDR3 protein. The D gene is left open where the match is weak. Not all rows give a size; the values are once, few, many and, for expanded clones, a class.

TRBV7-2	TRBD2	.	14	TRBJ2-5	TGTGCCAGCAGCCGTAGCGGGGTCGGAGAGACCCAGTACTTC	CASSRSGVGETQYF
TRBV19	.	.	14	TRBJ1-2	TGTGCCAGTAGTGCACAAAGCGCAAACTATGGCTACACCTTC	CASSAQSANYGYTF
TRBV4-3	TRBD1	.	15	TRBJ2-5	TGCGCCAGCAGCCAATCCCGGGACAGGCAAGAGAGCCAGTACTTC	CASSQSRDRQESQYF
TRBV7-9	TRBD1	.	15	TRBJ2-7	TGTGCCAGCAGCATTCCCGGGACAGGGGGAGGTGAGCAGTACTTC	CASSIPGTGGGEQYF
TRBV6-6	.	few	15	TRBJ1-1	TGTGCCAGCAGTCCCCTGGGCCCGGGGTACACTGAAGCTTTCTTT	CASSPLGPGYTEAFF
TRBV30	.	.	12	TRBJ2-3	TGTGCCTGGAGTGTCCCCTCAGATACGCAGTATTTT	CAWSVPSDTQYF
TRBV29-1	.	.	11	TRBJ2-5	TGCAGCGTTTTCCCGAGAGAGACCCAGTACTTC	CSVFPRETQYF
TRBV7-9	TRBD2	.	16	TRBJ2-1	TGTGCCAGCAGCACTCCACGACTAGCGGGAGGCAATGAGCAGTTCTTC	CASSTPRLAGGNEQFF
TRBV30	.	.	15	TRBJ1-6	TGTGCCTGGAGTTTGGGGGGAATAACGGGTTCACCCCTCCACTTT	CAWSLGGITGSPLHF
TRBV6-5	.	.	14	TRBJ1-1	TGTGCCAGCAGTTACTCCAGGCCGAACACTGAAGCTTTCTTT	CASSYSRPNTEAFF
TRBV4-1	.	.	15	TRBJ2-2	TGCGCCAGCAGCCAAGTAGGGGTCGGCACCGGGGAGCTGTTTTTT	CASSQVGVGTGELFF
TRBV5-1	TRBD1	.	15	TRBJ2-3	TGCGCCAGCAGCTTGTGGCAGGGGGCCACAGATACGCAGTATTTT	CASSLWQGATDTQYF
TRBV19	.	.	14	TRBJ1-1	TGTGCCAGTAAGGGCGGGGGCCATAACACTGAAGCTTTCTTT	CASKGGGHNTEAFF
TRBV2	TRBD2	.	17	TRBJ2-7	TGTGCCAGCAGTGATGGGAGCGGGACGTGGGATTCCTACGAGCAGTACTTC	CASSDGSGTWDSYEQYF
TRBV9	TRBD1	.	16	TRBJ2-2	TGTGCCAGCAGCTTCTCGACAGGGGCGGACACCGGGGAGCTGTTTTTT	CASSFSTGADTGELFF
TRBV9	.	.	15	TRBJ1-1	TGTGCCAGCAGCCCCTCTATTGGTGAGGGACTCGAAGCTTTCTTT	CASSPSIGEGLEAFF
TRBV7-9	.	few	16	TRBJ1-1	TGTGCCAGCAGCTTAGGTACAGGACTATTGAACACTGAAGCTTTCTTT	CASSLGTGLLNTEAFF
TRBV5-1	TRBD2	.	14	TRBJ2-7	TGCGCCAGCAGCGTACGGGACTCCGGGGGGGAGCAGTACTTC	CASSVRDSGGEQYF